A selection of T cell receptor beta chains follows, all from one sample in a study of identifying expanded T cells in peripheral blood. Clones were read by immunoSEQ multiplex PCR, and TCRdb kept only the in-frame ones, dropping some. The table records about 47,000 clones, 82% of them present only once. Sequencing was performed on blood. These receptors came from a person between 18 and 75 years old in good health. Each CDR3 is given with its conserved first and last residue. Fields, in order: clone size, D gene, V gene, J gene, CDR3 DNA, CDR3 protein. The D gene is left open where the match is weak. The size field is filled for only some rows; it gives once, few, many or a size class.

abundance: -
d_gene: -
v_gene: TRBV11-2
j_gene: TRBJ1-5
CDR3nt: TGTGCCAGCAGCTTAGCTGCAGGGCTAAATCAGCCCCAGCATTTT
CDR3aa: CASSLAAGLNQPQHF

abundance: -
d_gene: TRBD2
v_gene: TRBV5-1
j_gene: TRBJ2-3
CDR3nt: TGCGCCAGCGGATTCAAGCGGGGGGGCCAGGCAGATACGCAGTATTTT
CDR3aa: CASGFKRGGQADTQYF

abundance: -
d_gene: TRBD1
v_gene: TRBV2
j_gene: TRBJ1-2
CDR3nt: TGTGCCAGCAGTGAAGACAGGGGGCCTCAAGGGGGCTACACCTTC
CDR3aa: CASSEDRGPQGGYTF

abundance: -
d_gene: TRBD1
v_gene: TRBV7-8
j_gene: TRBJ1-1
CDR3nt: TGTGCCAGCAGCCGAACTAGACAGGGGGACACTGAAGCTTTCTTT
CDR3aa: CASSRTRQGDTEAFF

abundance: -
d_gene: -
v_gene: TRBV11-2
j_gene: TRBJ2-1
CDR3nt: TGTGCCAGCAGCTTAGTGTTGCGGACAGCATACAATGAGCAGTTCTTC
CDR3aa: CASSLVLRTAYNEQFF

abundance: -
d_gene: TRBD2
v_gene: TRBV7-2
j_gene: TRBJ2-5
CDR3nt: TGTGCCAGCAGCTTAAACCCTAGCGGGGGTCTTGAGACCCAGTACTTC
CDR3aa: CASSLNPSGGLETQYF

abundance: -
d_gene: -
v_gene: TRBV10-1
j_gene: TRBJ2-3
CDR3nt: TGCGCCAGCAGTGAGTCCGGGAACACAGATACGCAGTATTTT
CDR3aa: CASSESGNTDTQYF

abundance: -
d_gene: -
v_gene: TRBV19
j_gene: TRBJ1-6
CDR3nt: TGTGCCAGTAGTACGGACAGCCTACGGGGTTCACCCCTCCACTTT
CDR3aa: CASSTDSLRGSPLHF

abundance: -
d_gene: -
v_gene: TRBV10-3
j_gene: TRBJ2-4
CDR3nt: TGTGCCATCAGGGACAGTAATATTGACATTCAGTACTTC
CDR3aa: CAIRDSNIDIQYF

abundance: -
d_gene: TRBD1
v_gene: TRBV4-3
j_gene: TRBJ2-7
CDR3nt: TGCGCCAGCAGCCAAGGGGCGGGGACAGGGGGTCACGAGCAGTACTTC
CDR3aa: CASSQGAGTGGHEQYF

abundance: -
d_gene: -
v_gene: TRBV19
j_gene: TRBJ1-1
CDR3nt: TGTGCCAGTAGTCCCATGTTCGGAGGGAACACTGAAGCTTTCTTT
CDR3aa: CASSPMFGGNTEAFF

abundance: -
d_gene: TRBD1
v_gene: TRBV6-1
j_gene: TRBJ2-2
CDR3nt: TGTGCCAGCAGTACAGGGGCAGGCACCGGGGAGCTGTTTTTT
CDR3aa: CASSTGAGTGELFF

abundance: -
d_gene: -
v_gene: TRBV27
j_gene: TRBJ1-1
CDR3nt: TGTGCCAGCAGTCACACCGGAGGGTTGGACACTGAAGCTTTCTTT
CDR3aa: CASSHTGGLDTEAFF

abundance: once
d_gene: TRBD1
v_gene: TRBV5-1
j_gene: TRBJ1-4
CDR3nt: TGCGCCAGCAGCTTAGGGGGCAGGGTTTCTAATGAAAAACTGTTTTTT
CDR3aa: CASSLGGRVSNEKLFF

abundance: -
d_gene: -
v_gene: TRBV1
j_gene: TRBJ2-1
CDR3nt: TGCACCAGCAGCTCCGGGGAAGCGGGATACAATGAGCAGTTCTTC
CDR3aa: CTSSSGEAGYNEQFF